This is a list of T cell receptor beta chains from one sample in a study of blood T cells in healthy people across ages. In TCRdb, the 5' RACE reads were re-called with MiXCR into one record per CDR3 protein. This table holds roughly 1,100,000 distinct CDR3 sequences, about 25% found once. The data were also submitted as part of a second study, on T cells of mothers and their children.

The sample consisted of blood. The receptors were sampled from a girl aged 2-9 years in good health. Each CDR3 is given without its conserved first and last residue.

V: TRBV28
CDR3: ASSLRGGYDGRIPHEQY

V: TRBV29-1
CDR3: SAYYNEQF

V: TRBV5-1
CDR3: ASSLGDPTYNEQF

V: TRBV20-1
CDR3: SAPIWDVRSYGYT

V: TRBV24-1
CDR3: ATSDPRQEETQY

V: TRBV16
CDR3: ASSQFEGTSTDTQY

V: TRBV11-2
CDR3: ASSFPPRYEQY

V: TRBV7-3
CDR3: ASSPQLGGADTQY

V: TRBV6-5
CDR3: ASKNQGSNQPQH

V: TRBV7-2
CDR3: ASSRLFNSPLH

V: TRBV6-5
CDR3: ASSPTGSRNTIY

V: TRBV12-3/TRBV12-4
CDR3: ASSPRRERVDRADTQY